The rows below give T cell receptor beta chains drawn from one sample of a study of vaccination effects on CD4 cells after COVID-19. These TCRs are of unknown antigen specificity. Clones were sequenced by immunoSEQ multiplex PCR, and TCRdb holds only the in-frame ones, with some missing. Among fewer than 25,000 clones listed, nearly 75% were seen once. Sequencing was performed on CD4+ T cells from PBMCs cultured with a peptide pool, taken before COVID-19 vaccination. Every receptor here comes from a human donor who had a prior SARS-CoV-2 infection. The CDR3 runs from the conserved cysteine through the conserved F or W. A D gene is named only where the DNA matches it firmly. The size of a clone is reported for some rows only, either as once, few or many, or as a class for expanded clones.

v_call	j_call	clone_size	d_call	cdr3_nt	cdr3_aa
TRBV6-5	TRBJ1-5	once	.	TGTGCCAGCAGACGAACGGGGGAAGGACAGCCCCAGCATTTT	CASRRTGEGQPQHF
TRBV7-9	TRBJ2-3	.	TRBD2	TGTGCCAGCAGCTTATCCGGCGGGAGGATCACAGATACGCAGTATTTT	CASSLSGGRITDTQYF
TRBV6-5	TRBJ1-5	few	TRBD1	TGTGCCAGCAGCCGGGGACAGTATAGCAATCAGCCCCAGCATTTT	CASSRGQYSNQPQHF
TRBV5-4	TRBJ2-1	.	TRBD2	TGTGCCAGCAGCTCGCCGGGACTAGCGGACAATGAGCAGTTCTTC	CASSSPGLADNEQFF
TRBV10-3	TRBJ2-1	.	TRBD2	TGTGCCATCAGTGAGTCGCTGGCAGGGACTAGTGAGCAGTTCTTC	CAISESLAGTSEQFF
TRBV7-2	TRBJ1-2	.	TRBD1	TGTGCCAGCAGCCGCGGACAGGCCGGTTGGGGCTACACCTTC	CASSRGQAGWGYTF
TRBV2	TRBJ1-1	.	.	TGTGCCAGCCTTCGGGGCCTAAACACTGAAGCTTTCTTT	CASLRGLNTEAFF
TRBV4-2	TRBJ1-3	.	.	TGTGCCAGCAGCCAAGCAACGGCCAGGGAAGGCAGCACCATATATTTT	CASSQATAREGSTIYF
TRBV10-3	TRBJ2-4	.	.	TGTGCCATCAGTGAGGGGACAGCCAAAAACATTCAGTACTTC	CAISEGTAKNIQYF
TRBV5-8	TRBJ1-5	.	TRBD1	TGTGCCAGCAGCTTTCAGACAGGGCATCAGCCCCAGCATTTT	CASSFQTGHQPQHF
TRBV11-3	TRBJ2-2	.	TRBD2	TGTGCCAGCAGCCTAAGCGTAGCGGGAGTCGGCGGGGAGCTGTTTTTT	CASSLSVAGVGGELFF
TRBV11-2	TRBJ1-2	.	.	TGTGCCAGCAGCGCCCAGACAGGAATCTATGGCTACACCTTC	CASSAQTGIYGYTF
TRBV6-5	TRBJ1-3	.	.	TGTGCCATCCCGGACTTCTCTGGAAACACCATATATTTT	CAIPDFSGNTIYF
TRBV7-3	TRBJ2-2	.	.	TGTGCCAGCAGCCGAGGGGGGAGTACCGGGGAGCTGTTTTTT	CASSRGGSTGELFF
TRBV5-6	TRBJ2-7	.	TRBD1	TGTGCCAGCAGCTTGGCCGTTCAGGGGGCTTTTGTGCAGTACTTC	CASSLAVQGAFVQYF
TRBV4-2	TRBJ2-7	.	.	TGTGCCAGCAGCCAAGGGGTTCGGGCCTACTCCTACGAGCAGTACTTC	CASSQGVRAYSYEQYF
TRBV4-1	TRBJ2-5	.	.	TGCGCCAGCAGCCAGGAGGGGGGAGGGGGGACCCAGTACTTC	CASSQEGGGGTQYF
TRBV5-1	TRBJ1-1	.	TRBD1	TGCGCCAGCAGCTGGGGCTCAAGGGGGCCTGAAGCTTTCTTT	CASSWGSRGPEAFF